The 13 T cell receptor beta chains listed next were all sequenced from one sample in a study of T-cell reconstitution after alpha-beta-depleted transplantation in children. For TCRbeta, the library was prepared with unique molecular identifiers. One entry per CDR3 protein results from TCRdb running MiXCR on the PCR reads. The data contain about 610,000 distinct CDR3 sequences, about 10% of them seen just once; the ten biggest clones take up less than 5%. This specimen was PBMCs from the stem cell graft donor, taken from the stem cell graft. The receptor source for this set is a human donor who donated a stem cell graft to a child with acute myeloid leukemia.

This clonotype has ten or more counts. The V and J genes are TRBV28 and TRBJ1-1, with unresolved D. V lost 2 bases and J lost 5, with 6 bases in between. Germline V gives CDR1 MDHEN, CDR2 SYDVKM. The CDR3 consists of 12 residues. DNA for the CDR3: TGTGCCAGCAGTTTAGGAAAAACTGAAGCTTTCTTT. This codes for CASSLGKTEAFF. Combining the CDR3 with reference TRBV28 and TRBJ1-1 gives the whole variable domain DVKVTQSSRYLVKRTGEKVFLECVQDMDHENMFWYRQDPGLGLRLIYFSYDVKMKEKGDIPEGYSVSREKKERFSLILESASTNQTSMYLCASSLGKTEAFFGQGTRLTVV.

This clonotype was detected a few times. The chain recombines TRBV5-1 with TRBJ2-7; 10 nucleotides align to TRBD1. CDR3 length equals 13 residues. Trimming took 4 bases from V and 6 from J; bases not matched to a gene: 4. The germline gives CDR1 SGHRS, CDR2 YFSETQ. CDR3: CASSPRTGGEQYF. The CDR3 DNA is TGCGCCAGCAGCCCGCGGACAGGGGGCGAGCAGTACTTC.

Many counts were recorded for this clonotype. CDR3 in DNA: TGTGCCAGCAGTTTGCGTCGAGACGCCGAGCAGTACTTC. Protein product: CASSLRRDAEQYF. The rearrangement links TRBV12-3 or TRBV12-4 to TRBJ2-7; no firm D call. The CDR3 extends over 13 amino acids. V shed 3 bases and J shed 6 bases, with 12 bases lying between them.

There are a few counts of this clonotype. The junction shows a germline mismatch at one end, possibly a read error. The chain is built from TRBV12-3 or TRBV12-4 and TRBJ1-1; D perhaps matches TRBD1 (5 bases). The CDR3 has 11 amino acids. CDR3 in DNA: TGTGCCAGCAGCCTGACAGCCACCGTAAACTTT. Protein product: CASSLTATVNF.

The sample holds many counts of this clonotype. V is TRBV20-1 and J is TRBJ2-7; D might be TRBD1 or TRBD2, each matching 5 bases. CDR3 length: 12 amino acids. The germline gives CDR1 DFQATT, CDR2 SNEGSKA (reference sequence). Trimming shortened V by 6 bases and J by 7 bases, and 16 bases separated the two germline ends. CDR3 region: CSAPRGLGEQYF. DNA of the CDR3: TGCAGTGCCCCGAGGGGTCTAGGAGAGCAGTACTTC.

This clonotype showed up many times. V usage is TRBV20-1 and J usage is TRBJ2-3; D ambiguous. V was shortened by 8 bases and J by 1 base, with 10 bases between the two germline ends. The CDR3 has 12 amino acids. Germline lookup yields CDR1 DFQATT and CDR2 SNEGSKA (reference sequence). In DNA form, the CDR3 reads TGCAGTACAGAAAGGGGCACAGATACGCAGTATTTT. Translating it yields CSTERGTDTQYF.

The genes are TRBV25-1 and TRBJ2-6, with D perhaps matching TRBD1 (6 bases). Trimming removed 7 bases at V and 2 bases at J, with 12 bases between. Germline CDR1 is MGHDK and CDR2 is SYGVNS. The CDR3 extends over 15 amino acids. The DNA for the CDR3 is TGTGCCAGCACTCCGAGGGGGACTGGGGCCAACGTCCTGACTTTC. Translating it yields CASTPRGTGANVLTF.

This clonotype was recorded a few times. This chain connects TRBV7-9 to TRBJ2-1; D might be TRBD2 (6 bases). The CDR3 runs 15 residues. Germline CDR1 and CDR2: SEHNR and FQNEAQ (reference sequence). Trimming stripped 5 bases from V and 5 bases from J, with 16 bases between. CDR3 in DNA: TGTGCCAGCAGCACTAGGAGGGTTTTGGACAATGAGCAGTTCTTC. Amino acid sequence: CASSTRRVLDNEQFF.

The chain recombines TRBV12-3 or TRBV12-4 with TRBJ1-4; weak D call: TRBD1 (5 bases). CDR3 size: 14 residues. Trimming removed 6 bases from V and 7 bases from J, with 15 bases in between. Written as DNA, the CDR3 is TGTGCCAGCAGGCTTGGTGGGGGAGTTGAAAAACTGTTTTTT. Translated, it gives CASRLGGGVEKLFF.

This clonotype was found a few times. The V gene is TRBV20-1, the J gene TRBJ2-1; D possibly corresponds to TRBD2 (5 bases). Germline CDR1 DFQATT, CDR2 SNEGSKA (reference sequence). CDR3 length: 15 amino acids. Deletions cut 6 bases from V and 3 bases from J, with 18 bases between. The DNA of the CDR3 is TGCAGTGCCCACGAGGGCGTCGCCCTCTACAATGAGCAGTTCTTC. It is translated as CSAHEGVALYNEQFF.

The chain links TRBV6-1 to TRBJ2-5, with D possibly being TRBD2 (6 bases). Trimming stripped 10 bases from V and 3 bases from J, with 21 bases between. The V gene's germline CDR1 is MNHNS and CDR2 SASEGT. This CDR3 is built from 15 residues. Here the CDR3 reads CATGPRVWGEETQYF. For the CDR3, the DNA is TGTGCCACCGGACCCCGAGTGTGGGGGGAAGAGACCCAGTACTTC.

This clonotype has a handful of counts. This chain links TRBV6-5 with TRBJ1-4, with no clear D. Germline V gene lookup returns CDR1 MNHEY and CDR2 SVGAGI. This CDR3 is 17 amino acids long. V dropped 0 bases and J dropped 0 bases, with 11 bases sitting between them. The CDR3 is CASSYSQDVATNEKLFF. The CDR3 nucleotides are TGTGCCAGCAGTTACTCCCAGGACGTTGCAACTAATGAAAAACTGTTTTTT.

The table lists this clonotype with a few counts. This chain connects TRBV20-1 to TRBJ2-7, with 10 bases that match TRBD2. The J segment lost 1 base and the V segment lost 3 bases, leaving 3 bases of the junction unmatched. Germline V gives CDR1 DFQATT, CDR2 SNEGSKA (reference sequence). This CDR3 comprises 14 residues. The CDR3: CSASKAGGSYEQYF. The CDR3 region has the DNA TGCAGTGCTAGTAAAGCGGGAGGGTCCTACGAGCAGTACTTC.